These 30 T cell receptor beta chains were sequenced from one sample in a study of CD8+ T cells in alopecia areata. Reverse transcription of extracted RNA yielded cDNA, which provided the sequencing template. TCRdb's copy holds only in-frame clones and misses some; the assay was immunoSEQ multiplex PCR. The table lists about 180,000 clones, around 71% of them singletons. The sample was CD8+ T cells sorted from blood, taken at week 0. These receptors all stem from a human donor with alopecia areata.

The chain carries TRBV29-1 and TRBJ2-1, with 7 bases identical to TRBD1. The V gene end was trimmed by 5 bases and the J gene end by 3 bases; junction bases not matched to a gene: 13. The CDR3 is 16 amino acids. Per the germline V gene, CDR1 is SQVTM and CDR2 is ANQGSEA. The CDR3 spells CSVSGQARGYYNEQFF. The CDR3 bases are TGCAGCGTTAGCGGACAGGCCCGAGGTTACTACAATGAGCAGTTCTTC.

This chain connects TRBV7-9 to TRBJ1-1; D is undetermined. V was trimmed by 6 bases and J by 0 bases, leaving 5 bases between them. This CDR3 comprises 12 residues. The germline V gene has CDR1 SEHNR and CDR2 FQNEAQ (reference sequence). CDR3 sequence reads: CASSFMNTEAFF. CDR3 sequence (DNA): TGTGCCAGCAGTTTCATGAACACTGAAGCTTTCTTT.

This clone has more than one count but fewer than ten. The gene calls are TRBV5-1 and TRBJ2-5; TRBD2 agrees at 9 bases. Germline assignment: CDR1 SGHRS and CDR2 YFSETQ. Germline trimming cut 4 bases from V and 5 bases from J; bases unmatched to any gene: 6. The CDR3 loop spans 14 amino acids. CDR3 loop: CASSDAGGMETQYF. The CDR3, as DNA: TGCGCCAGCAGCGACGCGGGGGGGATGGAGACCCAGTACTTC.

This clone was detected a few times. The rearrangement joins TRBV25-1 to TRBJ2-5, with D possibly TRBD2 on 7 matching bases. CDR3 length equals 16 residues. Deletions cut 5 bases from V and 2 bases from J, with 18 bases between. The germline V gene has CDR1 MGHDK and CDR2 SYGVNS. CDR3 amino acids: CASSPPEGGSQETQYF. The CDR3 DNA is TGTGCCAGCAGTCCACCTGAGGGGGGGAGTCAAGAGACCCAGTACTTC.

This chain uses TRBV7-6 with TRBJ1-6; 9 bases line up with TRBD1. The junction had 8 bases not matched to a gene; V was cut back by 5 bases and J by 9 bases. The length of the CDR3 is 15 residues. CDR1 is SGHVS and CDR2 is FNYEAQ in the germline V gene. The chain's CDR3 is CASSPGQGWGSPLHF. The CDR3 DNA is TGTGCCAGCAGCCCGGGACAGGGTTGGGGTTCACCCCTCCACTTT.

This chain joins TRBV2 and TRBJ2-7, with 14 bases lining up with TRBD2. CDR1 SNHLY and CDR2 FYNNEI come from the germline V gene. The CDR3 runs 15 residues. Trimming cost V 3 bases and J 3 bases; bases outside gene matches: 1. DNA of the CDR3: TGTGCCAGCAGTGAGGGACTAGCGGGGGACTACGAGCAGTACTTC. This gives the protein CASSEGLAGDYEQYF.

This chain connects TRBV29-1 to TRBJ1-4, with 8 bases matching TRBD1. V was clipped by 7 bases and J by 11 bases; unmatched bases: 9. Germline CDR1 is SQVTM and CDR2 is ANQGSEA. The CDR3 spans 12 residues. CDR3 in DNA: TGCAGCGCGGGACAGGTAGATTCCAAACTGTTTTTT. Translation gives CSAGQVDSKLFF.

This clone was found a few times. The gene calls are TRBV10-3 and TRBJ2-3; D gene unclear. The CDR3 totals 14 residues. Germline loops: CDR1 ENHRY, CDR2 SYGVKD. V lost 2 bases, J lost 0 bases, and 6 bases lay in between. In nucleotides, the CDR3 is TGTGCCATCAGTGAGACCCAAAGCACAGATACGCAGTATTTT. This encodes CAISETQSTDTQYF.

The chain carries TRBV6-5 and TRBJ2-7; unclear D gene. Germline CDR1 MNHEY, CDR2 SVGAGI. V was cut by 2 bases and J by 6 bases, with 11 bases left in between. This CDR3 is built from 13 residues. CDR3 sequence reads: CASSYGESSEQYF. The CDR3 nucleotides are TGTGCCAGCAGTTACGGGGAATCCAGCGAGCAGTACTTC.

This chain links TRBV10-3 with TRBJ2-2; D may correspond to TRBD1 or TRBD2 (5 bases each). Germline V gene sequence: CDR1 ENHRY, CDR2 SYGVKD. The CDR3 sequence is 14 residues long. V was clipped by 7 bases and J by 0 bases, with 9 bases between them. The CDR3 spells CAIMWGPNTGELFF. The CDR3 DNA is TGTGCCATCATGTGGGGACCGAACACCGGGGAGCTGTTTTTT.

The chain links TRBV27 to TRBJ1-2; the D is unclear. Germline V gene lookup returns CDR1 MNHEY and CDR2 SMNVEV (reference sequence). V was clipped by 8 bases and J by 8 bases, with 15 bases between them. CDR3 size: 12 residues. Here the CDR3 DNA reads TGTGCCAGCTTTTCTTCTGGGCGAGGCTACACCTTC. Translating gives CASFSSGRGYTF.

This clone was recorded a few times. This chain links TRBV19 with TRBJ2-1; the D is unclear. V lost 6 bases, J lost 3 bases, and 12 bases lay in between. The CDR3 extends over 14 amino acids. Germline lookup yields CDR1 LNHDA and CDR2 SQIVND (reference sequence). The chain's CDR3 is CASSLTAGYNEQFF. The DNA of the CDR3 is TGTGCCAGTAGCCTAACGGCCGGCTACAATGAGCAGTTCTTC.

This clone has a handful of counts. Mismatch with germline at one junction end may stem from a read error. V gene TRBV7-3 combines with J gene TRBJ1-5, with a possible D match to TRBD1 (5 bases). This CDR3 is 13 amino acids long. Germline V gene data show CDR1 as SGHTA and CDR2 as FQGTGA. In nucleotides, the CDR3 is TGTGCCAGTAGCTGGGGGATTGATCAGCCCCAGCATTTT. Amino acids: CASSWGIDQPQHF.

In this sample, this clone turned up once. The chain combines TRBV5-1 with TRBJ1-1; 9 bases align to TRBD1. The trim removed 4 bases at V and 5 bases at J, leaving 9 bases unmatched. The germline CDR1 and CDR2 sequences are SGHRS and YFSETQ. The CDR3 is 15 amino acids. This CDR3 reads CASSTPGTGKTEAFF. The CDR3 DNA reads TGCGCCAGCAGCACCCCCGGGACAGGGAAAACTGAAGCTTTCTTT.

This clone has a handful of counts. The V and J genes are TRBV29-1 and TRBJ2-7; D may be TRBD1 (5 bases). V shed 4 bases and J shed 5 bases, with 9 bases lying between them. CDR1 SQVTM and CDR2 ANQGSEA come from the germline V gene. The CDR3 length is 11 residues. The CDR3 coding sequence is TGCAGCGTTGTCTTAGGGGACGAGCAGTACTTC. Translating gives CSVVLGDEQYF.

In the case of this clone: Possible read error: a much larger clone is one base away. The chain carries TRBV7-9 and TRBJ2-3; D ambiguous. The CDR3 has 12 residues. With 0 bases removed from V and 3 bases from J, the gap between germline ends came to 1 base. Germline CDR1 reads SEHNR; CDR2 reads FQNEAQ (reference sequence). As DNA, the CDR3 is TGTGCCAGCAGCTTAGCGACAGATACGCAGTATTTT. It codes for CASSLATDTQYF.

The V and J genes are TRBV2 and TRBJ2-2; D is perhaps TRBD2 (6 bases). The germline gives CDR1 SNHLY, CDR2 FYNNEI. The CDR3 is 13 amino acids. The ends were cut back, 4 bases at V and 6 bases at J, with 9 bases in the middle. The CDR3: CASSVAGSGELFF. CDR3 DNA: TGTGCCAGCAGTGTTGCGGGGTCCGGGGAGCTGTTTTTT. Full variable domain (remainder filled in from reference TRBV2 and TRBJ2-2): EPEVTQTPSHQVTQMGQEVILRCVPISNHLYFYWYRQILGQKVEFLVSFYNNEISEKSEIFDDQFSVERPDGSNFTLKIRSTKLEDSAMYFCASSVAGSGELFFGEGSRLTVL.

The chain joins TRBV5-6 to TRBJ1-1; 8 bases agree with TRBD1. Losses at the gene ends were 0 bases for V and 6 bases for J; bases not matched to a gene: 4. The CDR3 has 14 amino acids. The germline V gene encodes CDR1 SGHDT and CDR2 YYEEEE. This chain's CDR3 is CASSLGTGMAEAFF. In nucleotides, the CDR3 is TGTGCCAGCAGCTTGGGGACAGGGATGGCTGAAGCTTTCTTT.

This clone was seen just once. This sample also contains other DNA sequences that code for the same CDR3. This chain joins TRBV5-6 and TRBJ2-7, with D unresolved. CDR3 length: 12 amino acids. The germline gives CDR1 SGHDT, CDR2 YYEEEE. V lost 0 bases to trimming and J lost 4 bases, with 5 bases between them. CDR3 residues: CASSLGGYEQYF. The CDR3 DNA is TGTGCCAGCAGCTTGGGGGGATACGAGCAGTACTTC. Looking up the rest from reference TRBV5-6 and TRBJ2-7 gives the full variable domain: DAGVTQSPTHLIKTRGQQVTLRCSPKSGHDTVSWYQQALGQGPQFIFQYYEEEERQRGNFPDRFSGHQFPNYSSELNVNALLLGDSALYLCASSLGGYEQYFGPGTRLTVT.

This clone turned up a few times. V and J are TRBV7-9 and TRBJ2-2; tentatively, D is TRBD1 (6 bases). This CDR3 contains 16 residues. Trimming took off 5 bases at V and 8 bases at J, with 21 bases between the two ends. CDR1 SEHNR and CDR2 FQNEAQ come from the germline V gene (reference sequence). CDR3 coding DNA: TGTGCCAGCAGCCGGGACAAGCAGGCCTTTACGGGGGAGCTGTTTTTT. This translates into CASSRDKQAFTGELFF.

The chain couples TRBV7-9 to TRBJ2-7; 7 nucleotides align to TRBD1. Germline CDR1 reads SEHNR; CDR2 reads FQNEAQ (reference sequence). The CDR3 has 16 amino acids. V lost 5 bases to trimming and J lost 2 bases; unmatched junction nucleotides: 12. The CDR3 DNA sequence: TGTGCCAGCAGCACCCCTATCACAGGGGTGACCTACGAGCAGTACTTC. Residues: CASSTPITGVTYEQYF.

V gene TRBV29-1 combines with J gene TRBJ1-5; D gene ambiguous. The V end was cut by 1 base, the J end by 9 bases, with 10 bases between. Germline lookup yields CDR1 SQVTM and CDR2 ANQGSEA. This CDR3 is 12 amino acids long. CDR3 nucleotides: TGCAGCGTTGAAGTATCCTGGGGGCCCCAGCATTTT. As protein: CSVEVSWGPQHF.

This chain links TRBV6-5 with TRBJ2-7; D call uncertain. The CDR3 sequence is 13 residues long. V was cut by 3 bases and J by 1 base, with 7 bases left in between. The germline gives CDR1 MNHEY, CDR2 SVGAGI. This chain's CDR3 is CASSYTESYEQYF. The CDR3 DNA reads TGTGCCAGCAGTTATACAGAATCCTACGAGCAGTACTTC.

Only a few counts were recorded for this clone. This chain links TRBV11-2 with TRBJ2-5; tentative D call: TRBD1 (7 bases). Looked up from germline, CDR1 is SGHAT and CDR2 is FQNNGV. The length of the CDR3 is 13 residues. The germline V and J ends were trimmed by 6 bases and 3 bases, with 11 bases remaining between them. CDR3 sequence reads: CASRGRGEETQYF. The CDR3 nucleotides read TGTGCCAGCAGGGGCAGGGGGGAAGAGACCCAGTACTTC.

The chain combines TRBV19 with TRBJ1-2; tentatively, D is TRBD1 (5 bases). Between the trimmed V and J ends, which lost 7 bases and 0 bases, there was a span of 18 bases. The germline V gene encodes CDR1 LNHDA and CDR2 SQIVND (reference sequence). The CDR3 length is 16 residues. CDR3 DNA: TGTGCCAGTAAGGCCAGAGGGAGGGGAGCTAACTATGGCTACACCTTC. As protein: CASKARGRGANYGYTF.

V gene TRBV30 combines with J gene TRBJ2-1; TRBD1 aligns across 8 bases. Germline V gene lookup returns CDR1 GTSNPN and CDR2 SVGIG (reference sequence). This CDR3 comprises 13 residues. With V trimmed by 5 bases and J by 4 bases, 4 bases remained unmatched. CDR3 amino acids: CAWDRDRYNEQFF. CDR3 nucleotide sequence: TGTGCCTGGGACCGGGACAGGTACAATGAGCAGTTCTTC.

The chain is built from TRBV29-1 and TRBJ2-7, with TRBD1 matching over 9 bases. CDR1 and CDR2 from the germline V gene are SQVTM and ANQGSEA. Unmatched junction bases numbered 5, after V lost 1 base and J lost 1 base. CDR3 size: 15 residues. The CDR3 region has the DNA TGCAGCGTTGAAGGGGTAGACAGGGGGTCCTACGAGCAGTACTTC. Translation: CSVEGVDRGSYEQYF.

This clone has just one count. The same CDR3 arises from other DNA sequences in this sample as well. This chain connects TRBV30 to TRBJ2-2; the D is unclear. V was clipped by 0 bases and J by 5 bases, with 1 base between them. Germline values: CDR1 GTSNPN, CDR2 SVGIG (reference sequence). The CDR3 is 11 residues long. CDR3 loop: CAWSVTGELFF. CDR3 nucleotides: TGTGCCTGGAGTGTTACCGGGGAGCTGTTTTTT.

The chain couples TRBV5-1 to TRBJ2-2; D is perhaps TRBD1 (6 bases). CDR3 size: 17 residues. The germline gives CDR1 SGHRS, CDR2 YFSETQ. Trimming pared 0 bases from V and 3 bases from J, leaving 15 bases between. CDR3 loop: CASSLGGQGIHTGELFF. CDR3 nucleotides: TGCGCCAGCAGCTTGGGCGGGCAGGGGATTCACACCGGGGAGCTGTTTTTT.

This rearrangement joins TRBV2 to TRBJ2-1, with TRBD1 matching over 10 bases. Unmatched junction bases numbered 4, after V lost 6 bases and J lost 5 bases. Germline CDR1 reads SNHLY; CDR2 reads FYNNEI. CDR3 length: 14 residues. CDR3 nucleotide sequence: TGTGCCAGCAGGGGGGGGACAGGGGACAATGAGCAGTTCTTC. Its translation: CASRGGTGDNEQFF.